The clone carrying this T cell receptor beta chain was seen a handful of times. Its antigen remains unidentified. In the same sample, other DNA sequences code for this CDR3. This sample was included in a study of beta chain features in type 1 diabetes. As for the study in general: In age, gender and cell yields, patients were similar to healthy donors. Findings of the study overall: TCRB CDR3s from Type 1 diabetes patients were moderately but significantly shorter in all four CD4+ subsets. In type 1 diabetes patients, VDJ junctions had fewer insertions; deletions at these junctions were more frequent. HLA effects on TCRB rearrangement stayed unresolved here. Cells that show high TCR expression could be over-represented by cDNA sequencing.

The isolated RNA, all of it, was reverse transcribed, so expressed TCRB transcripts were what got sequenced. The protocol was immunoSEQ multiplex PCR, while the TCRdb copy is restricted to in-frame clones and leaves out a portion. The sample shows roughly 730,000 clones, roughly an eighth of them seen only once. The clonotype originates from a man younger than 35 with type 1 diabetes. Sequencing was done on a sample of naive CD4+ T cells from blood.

The CDR3 DNA sequence: TGCAGCGTCGGCACAGGGGGCGGTCAGCCCCAGCATTTT. Translating gives CSVGTGGGQPQHF. The genes are TRBV29-1 and TRBJ1-5, with 9 bases identical to TRBD1. CDR1 is SQVTM and CDR2 is ANQGSEA in the germline V gene. With V trimmed by 6 bases and J by 6 bases, 6 bases remained unmatched. CDR3 length equals 13 residues.